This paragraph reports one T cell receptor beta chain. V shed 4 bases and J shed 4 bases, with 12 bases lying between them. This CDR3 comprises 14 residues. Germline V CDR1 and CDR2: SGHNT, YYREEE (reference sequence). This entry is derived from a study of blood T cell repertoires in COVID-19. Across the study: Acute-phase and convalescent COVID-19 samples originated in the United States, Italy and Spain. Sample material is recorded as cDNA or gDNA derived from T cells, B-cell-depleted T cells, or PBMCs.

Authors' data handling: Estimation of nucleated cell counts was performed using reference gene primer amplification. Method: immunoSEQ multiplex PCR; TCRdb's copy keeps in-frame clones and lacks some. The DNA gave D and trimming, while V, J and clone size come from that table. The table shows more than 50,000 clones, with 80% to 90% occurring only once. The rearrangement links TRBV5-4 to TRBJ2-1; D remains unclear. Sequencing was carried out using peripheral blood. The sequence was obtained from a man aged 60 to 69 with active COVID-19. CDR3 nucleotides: TGTGCCAGCAGCGATGGAGTCGAATACAATGAGCAGTTCTTC. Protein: CASSDGVEYNEQFF.